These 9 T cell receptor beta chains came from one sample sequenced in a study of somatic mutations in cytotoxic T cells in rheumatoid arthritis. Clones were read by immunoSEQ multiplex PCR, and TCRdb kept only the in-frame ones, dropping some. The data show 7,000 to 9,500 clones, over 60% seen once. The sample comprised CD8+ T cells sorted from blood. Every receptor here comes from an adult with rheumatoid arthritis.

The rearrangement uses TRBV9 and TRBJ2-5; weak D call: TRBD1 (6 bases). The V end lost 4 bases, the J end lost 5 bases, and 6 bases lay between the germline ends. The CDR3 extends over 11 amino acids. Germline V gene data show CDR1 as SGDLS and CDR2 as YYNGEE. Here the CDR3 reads CASSRGETQYF. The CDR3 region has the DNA TGTGCCAGCAGCAGGGGGGAGACCCAGTACTTC. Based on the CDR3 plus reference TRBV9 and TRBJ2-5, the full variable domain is DSGVTQTPKHLITATGQRVTLRCSPRSGDLSVYWYQQSLDQGLQFLIQYYNGEERAKGNILERFSAQQFPDLHSELNLSSLELGDSALYFCASSRGETQYFGPGTRLLVL.

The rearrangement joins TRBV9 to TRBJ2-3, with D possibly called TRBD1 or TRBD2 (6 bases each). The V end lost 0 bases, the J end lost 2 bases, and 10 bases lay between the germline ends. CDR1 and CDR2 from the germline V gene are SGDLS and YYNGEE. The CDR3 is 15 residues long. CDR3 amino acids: CASSVGGAHTDTQYF. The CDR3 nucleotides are TGTGCCAGCAGCGTAGGGGGGGCCCACACAGATACGCAGTATTTT.

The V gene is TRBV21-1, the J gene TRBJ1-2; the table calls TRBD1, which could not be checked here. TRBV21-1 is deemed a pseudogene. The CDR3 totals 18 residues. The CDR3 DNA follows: TGTGCCAGCAGCAATCCCCCAATGACCGGGACAGGGAACTATGGCTACACCTTC. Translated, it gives CASSNPPMTGTGNYGYTF.

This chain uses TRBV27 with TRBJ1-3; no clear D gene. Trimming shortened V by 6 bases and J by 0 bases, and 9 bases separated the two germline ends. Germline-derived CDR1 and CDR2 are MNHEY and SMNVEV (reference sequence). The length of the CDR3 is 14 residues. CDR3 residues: CASSRKHSGNTIYF. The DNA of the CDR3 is TGTGCCAGCAGCAGGAAACACTCTGGAAACACCATATATTTT.

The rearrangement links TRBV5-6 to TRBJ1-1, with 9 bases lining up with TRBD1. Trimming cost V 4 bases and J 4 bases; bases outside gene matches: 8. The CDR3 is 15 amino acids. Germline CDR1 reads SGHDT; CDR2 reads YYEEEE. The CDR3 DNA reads TGTGCCAGCAGCCAACAGGGGGCGTACTTCACTGAAGCTTTCTTT. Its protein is CASSQQGAYFTEAFF.

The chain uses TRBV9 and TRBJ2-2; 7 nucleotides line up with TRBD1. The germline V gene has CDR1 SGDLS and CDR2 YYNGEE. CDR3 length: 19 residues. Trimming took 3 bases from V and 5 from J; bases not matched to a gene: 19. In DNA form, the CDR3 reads TGTGCCAGCAGCGCTAGACCTCGACCGGGACAGACTTCGACCGGGGAGCTGTTTTTT. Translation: CASSARPRPGQTSTGELFF.

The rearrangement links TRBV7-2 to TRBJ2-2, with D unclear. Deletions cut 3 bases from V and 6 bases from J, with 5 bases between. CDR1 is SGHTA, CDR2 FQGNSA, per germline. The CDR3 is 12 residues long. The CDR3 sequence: CASSFWAGELFF. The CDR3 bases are TGTGCCAGCAGCTTTTGGGCCGGGGAGCTGTTTTTT.

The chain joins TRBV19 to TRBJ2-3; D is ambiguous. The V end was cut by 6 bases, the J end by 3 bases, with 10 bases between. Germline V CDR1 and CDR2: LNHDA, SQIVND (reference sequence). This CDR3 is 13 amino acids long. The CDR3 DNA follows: TGTGCCAGTAGCCTTCCCCCGACAGATACGCAGTATTTT. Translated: CASSLPPTDTQYF.

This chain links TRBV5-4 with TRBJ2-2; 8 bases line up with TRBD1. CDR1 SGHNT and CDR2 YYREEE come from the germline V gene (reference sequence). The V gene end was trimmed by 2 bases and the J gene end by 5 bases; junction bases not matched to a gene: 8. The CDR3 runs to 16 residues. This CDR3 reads CASSLETGVGTGELFF. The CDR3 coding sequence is TGTGCCAGCAGCTTAGAGACAGGGGTCGGAACCGGGGAGCTGTTTTTT. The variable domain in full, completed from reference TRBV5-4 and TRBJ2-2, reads ETGVTQSPTHLIKTRGQQVTLRCSSQSGHNTVSWYQQALGQGPQFIFQYYREEENGRGNFPPRFSGLQFPNYSSELNVNALELDDSALYLCASSLETGVGTGELFFGEGSRLTVL.